This record covers a single T cell receptor (beta chain). Its specificity is unknown. The data were obtained in a study of CD8 T cells in ankylosing spondylitis. General observations from the study: Ankylosing spondylitis blood appeared to be characterized by a TCR beta motif of several highly homologous variants. There were earlier reports of some motif variants in reactive arthritis synovial fluid and blood. Reportedly, significant enrichment of disease-linked clones occurred in matched ankylosing spondylitis synovial fluid.

From germline, CDR1 is MGHRA and CDR2 YSYEKL. CDR3 length: 16 residues. V was cut by 1 base and J by 5 bases, with 12 bases left in between. Quantitative 5'-RACE with molecular barcodes was used to make the TCR beta libraries. Each CDR3 protein gets one entry after TCRdb re-called the 5' RACE reads with MiXCR. The repertoire includes approximately 300,000 distinct CDR3 sequences, roughly 8% of them detected once, and less than 15% sits in the top ten. This sequence originates from a male donor with ankylosing spondylitis. The sequencing sample was made of blood, either unsorted or a sorted T cell fraction (not recorded which). This chain joins TRBV4-1 and TRBJ1-6, with D unclear. Here the CDR3 reads CASSQGGGTDNSPLHF. The CDR3 nucleotides are TGCGCCAGCAGCCAAGGGGGAGGTACGGATAATTCACCCCTCCACTTT.